These 26 T cell receptor beta chains originate from one sample sequenced in a study of T cell repertoires in cytomegalovirus infection. TCRdb reprocessed the reads with MiXCR, giving one entry per CDR3 protein. The table shows under 120,000 distinct CDR3 sequences, with approximately 45% occurring only once. These receptors lack a known antigen. The source material was CD8+ T cells from cultured PBMCs, sampled from culture after CMV antigen stimulation. Receptors were obtained from a human donor in good health (CMV status not recorded). Some clones in this sample may be carry-over from other donors' samples.

The chain is built from TRBV3-1 and TRBJ2-3, with 7 bases aligning to TRBD2. V shed 1 base and J 4 bases; nucleotides not matched to a gene: 5. The CDR3 sequence is 15 residues long. Germline lookup yields CDR1 LGHDT and CDR2 YNNKEL (reference sequence). In DNA form, the CDR3 reads TGTGCCAGCAGCCAAGTGTGGGGGGGGGCAGATACGCAGTATTTT. Encoded protein: CASSQVWGGADTQYF.

The chain joins TRBV18 to TRBJ2-5, with 7 bases aligning to TRBD1. The V gene end was trimmed by 2 bases and the J gene end by 0 bases; junction bases not matched to a gene: 3. From germline, CDR1 is KGHSH and CDR2 LQKENI. The CDR3 extends over 15 amino acids. The DNA for the CDR3 is TGTGCCAGCTCACCAGACCAGGGGGACCAAGAGACCCAGTACTTC. Its translation is CASSPDQGDQETQYF.

The CDR3 spells CASSTLQGLSEKLFF. The CDR3 region has the DNA TGTGCCAGCAGCACCCTACAGGGCTTAAGTGAAAAACTGTTTTTT. The chain links TRBV7-4 to TRBJ1-4; D possibly corresponds to TRBD1 (6 bases). This CDR3 has 15 residues. Looked up from germline, CDR1 is SGHVT and CDR2 is SQSDAQ. Trimming removed 5 bases at V and 7 bases at J, with 17 bases between. Full variable domain (rest looked up from reference TRBV7-4 and TRBJ1-4): GAGVSQSPRYKVAKRGRDVALRCDSISGHVTLYWYRQTLGQGSEVLTYSQSDAQRDKSGRPSGRFSAERPERSVSTLKIQRTEQGDSAVYLCASSTLQGLSEKLFFGSGTQLSVL.

This chain uses TRBV3-1 with TRBJ1-2; D is ambiguous. Looked up from germline, CDR1 is LGHDT and CDR2 is YNNKEL (reference sequence). V was shortened by 0 bases and J by 3 bases, with 5 bases between the two germline ends. The length of the CDR3 is 13 residues. In nucleotides, the CDR3 is TGTGCCAGCAGCCAAGAGGGTTACTATGGCTACACCTTC. Translated: CASSQEGYYGYTF.

This clonotype was seen ten or more times. The chain joins TRBV7-8 to TRBJ2-1, with TRBD2 as a possible D gene (5 bases). V dropped 6 bases and J dropped 4 bases, with 10 bases sitting between them. The CDR3 consists of 13 residues. Per the germline V gene, CDR1 is SGHVS and CDR2 is FQNEAQ. This CDR3 reads CASSLEVYNEQFF. CDR3 nucleotide sequence: TGTGCCAGCAGTTTGGAGGTATACAATGAGCAGTTCTTC.

The J gene is TRBJ2-1, the V gene TRBV7-9, with no clear D. The CDR3 extends over 15 amino acids. V lost 1 base to trimming and J lost 5 bases, with 12 bases between them. Per the germline V gene, CDR1 is SEHNR and CDR2 is FQNEAQ (reference sequence). CDR3 sequence (DNA): TGTGCCAGCAGCTTAGGTAGCCCAACCAACAATGAGCAGTTCTTC. This codes for CASSLGSPTNNEQFF.

This clonotype was seen only a few times. The rearrangement joins TRBV3-1 to TRBJ2-3; 7 bases match TRBD2. Germline trimming cut 1 base from V and 0 bases from J; bases unmatched to any gene: 10. Looked up from germline, CDR1 is LGHDT and CDR2 is YNNKEL (reference sequence). The CDR3 runs 18 residues. As DNA, the CDR3 is TGTGCCAGCAGCCAAGTGGGGGGGAGCTTAACTAGCACAGATACGCAGTATTTT. This translates into CASSQVGGSLTSTDTQYF.

This clonotype came up many times. The genes are TRBV5-1 and TRBJ2-1; D may be TRBD2 (7 bases). Trimming stripped 0 bases from V and 0 bases from J, with 13 bases between. The CDR3 contains 17 residues. The V gene's germline CDR1 is SGHRS and CDR2 YFSETQ. In DNA form, the CDR3 reads TGCGCCAGCAGCTTGGAGGGGGGAGGGAGCTCCTACAATGAGCAGTTCTTC. Residues: CASSLEGGGSSYNEQFF.

This clonotype was seen only a few times. The rearrangement links TRBV12-5 to TRBJ1-1; a weak D match, TRBD1 (6 bases). Germline lookup yields CDR1 LGHNT and CDR2 FRNRAP. The V end was cut by 0 bases, the J end by 2 bases, with 7 bases between. The CDR3 covers 14 residues. CDR3 DNA sequence: TGTGCTAGTGGTTTGGTACAGGGAAACACTGAAGCTTTCTTT. Amino acid sequence: CASGLVQGNTEAFF.

There are a few counts of this clonotype. This chain joins TRBV9 and TRBJ1-1, with 8 positions matching TRBD1. Germline assignment: CDR1 SGDLS and CDR2 YYNGEE. The V segment lost 0 bases and the J segment 4 bases; nucleotides outside the gene matches: 2. CDR3 length: 14 amino acids. The CDR3 DNA follows: TGTGCCAGCAGCGTAGCAGGGGGCGGCACTGAAGCTTTCTTT. Residues: CASSVAGGGTEAFF.

The chain joins TRBV11-2 to TRBJ2-7, with D unresolved. V lost 3 bases, J lost 6 bases, and 9 bases lay in between. The CDR3 contains 12 residues. CDR1 and CDR2 (germline): SGHAT, FQNNGV. The chain's CDR3 is CASSFGIFEQYF. The CDR3 nucleotides are TGTGCCAGCAGCTTCGGCATTTTCGAGCAGTACTTC.

The rearrangement joins TRBV27 to TRBJ1-6, with D unresolved. The CDR3 contains 13 residues. Germline CDR1 is MNHEY and CDR2 is SMNVEV (reference sequence). V was shortened by 0 bases and J by 7 bases, with 4 bases between the two germline ends. CDR3 bases: TGTGCCAGCAGTTTATCCAAAAATTCACCCCTCCACTTT. Residues: CASSLSKNSPLHF.

This clonotype was observed a handful of times. The chain employs TRBV7-6 and TRBJ2-3; the D is unclear. The V end lost 5 bases, the J end lost 5 bases, and 8 bases lay between the germline ends. Germline assignment: CDR1 SGHVS and CDR2 FNYEAQ. The CDR3 runs 12 residues. The CDR3 nucleotides read TGTGCCAGCAGCCATGTGAGAGATACGCAGTATTTT. This encodes CASSHVRDTQYF.

V usage is TRBV7-8 and J usage is TRBJ2-3; 8 bases agree with TRBD2. The CDR3 runs 13 residues. With 8 bases clipped from V and 6 bases from J, the junction kept 7 bases outside the gene matches. Germline V lookup: CDR1 SGHVS, CDR2 FQNEAQ. The CDR3 spells CASPGGALDTQYF. CDR3 nucleotides: TGTGCCAGCCCGGGGGGGGCCCTGGATACGCAGTATTTT. Complete variable domain (other parts from reference TRBV7-8 and TRBJ2-3): GAGVSQSPRYKVAKRGQDVALRCDPISGHVSLFWYQQALGQGPEFLTYFQNEAQLDKSGLPSDRFFAERPEGSVSTLKIQRTQQEDSAVYLCASPGGALDTQYFGPGTRLTVL.

The rearrangement uses TRBV7-9 and TRBJ2-1; possibly TRBD1 for D (6 bases). Trimming took off 5 bases at V and 8 bases at J, with 10 bases between the two ends. Looked up from germline, CDR1 is SEHNR and CDR2 is FQNEAQ (reference sequence). There are 12 residues in the CDR3. The CDR3 bases are TGTGCCAGCAGCCGGGACACGGATGAGCAGTTCTTC. It is translated as CASSRDTDEQFF.

The V call is TRBV12-3 or TRBV12-4, the J call TRBJ1-5, with D possibly being TRBD1 (5 bases). Trimming cost V 8 bases and J 0 bases, with 11 bases left between them. CDR3 size: 14 residues. DNA for the CDR3: TGTGCCAGCGGCCCAGGGCTTAGCAATCAGCCCCAGCATTTT. Its translation: CASGPGLSNQPQHF.

The chain is built from TRBV27 and TRBJ1-5, with 10 bases matching TRBD1. Trimming at V came to 5 bases and at J to 2 bases, leaving 6 bases not matched to a gene. Germline V lookup: CDR1 MNHEY, CDR2 SMNVEV (reference sequence). CDR3 length: 16 amino acids. The CDR3 protein is CASSARDRGRNQPQHF. The CDR3 DNA reads TGTGCCAGCAGTGCAAGGGACAGGGGTCGCAATCAGCCCCAGCATTTT.

The chain combines TRBV6-2 or TRBV6-3 with TRBJ2-7; 8 nucleotides align to TRBD1. This CDR3 has 16 residues. V dropped 2 bases and J dropped 5; count of bases not matched to a gene: 11. Germline V lookup: CDR1 MNHEY, CDR2 SVGEGT. This CDR3 reads CASSYETLTGDDEQYF. The CDR3 DNA reads TGTGCCAGCAGTTACGAAACCCTGACAGGGGATGACGAGCAGTACTTC.

The rearrangement uses TRBV5-1 and TRBJ2-3; D remains unclear. The CDR3 sequence is 13 residues long. The germline V gene has CDR1 SGHRS and CDR2 YFSETQ. V shed 0 bases and J shed 2 bases, with 4 bases lying between them. CDR3 protein: CASSLEDTDTQYF. CDR3 in DNA: TGCGCCAGCAGCTTGGAAGACACAGATACGCAGTATTTT.

The genes are TRBV7-9 and TRBJ1-5, with TRBD1 matching over 9 bases. This CDR3 contains 13 residues. Germline loops: CDR1 SEHNR, CDR2 FQNEAQ (reference sequence). V trimming: 8 bases; J trimming: 6 bases; junction bases outside the gene matches: 5. CDR3 coding DNA: TGTGCCAGCGCGACAGGGGGGGGTCAGCCCCAGCATTTT. This encodes CASATGGGQPQHF. The full variable domain, rest sourced from reference TRBV7-9 and TRBJ1-5, is DTGVSQNPRHKITKRGQNVTFRCDPISEHNRLYWYRQTLGQGPEFLTYFQNEAQLEKSRLLSDRFSAERPKGSFSTLEIQRTEQGDSAMYLCASATGGGQPQHFGDGTRLSIL.

This clonotype was picked up many times. One end of the junction is discordant with germline, which a read error may explain. The gene calls are TRBV12-3 or TRBV12-4 and TRBJ2-4; D remains unclear. The CDR3 sequence is 12 residues long. The CDR3 protein is CASRVGGSHSHF. DNA of the CDR3: TGTGCCAGCAGGGTTGGTGGCAGCCACAGCCACTTC.

The chain combines TRBV28 with TRBJ2-5; the D gene is possibly TRBD2 (5 bases). Looked up from germline, CDR1 is MDHEN and CDR2 is SYDVKM. The CDR3 spans 15 residues. Trimming left V 4 bases short and J 1 base short, with 13 bases between. CDR3 protein: CASSSTRALQETQYF. The CDR3 DNA follows: TGTGCCAGCAGTTCTACGAGGGCCCTCCAAGAGACCCAGTACTTC. Variable domain in full (rest from reference TRBV28 and TRBJ2-5): DVKVTQSSRYLVKRTGEKVFLECVQDMDHENMFWYRQDPGLGLRLIYFSYDVKMKEKGDIPEGYSVSREKKERFSLILESASTNQTSMYLCASSSTRALQETQYFGPGTRLLVL.

This clonotype showed up just a few times. CDR3 amino acids: CASRTAQGAYTGELFF. CDR3 nucleotides: TGTGCCAGCAGGACGGCACAGGGGGCGTACACCGGGGAGCTGTTTTTT. The chain links TRBV12-3 or TRBV12-4 to TRBJ2-2; the match to TRBD1 covers 9 bases. The J segment lost 3 bases and the V segment lost 6 bases, leaving 8 bases of the junction unmatched. This CDR3 is built from 16 residues.

Only a few counts were recorded for this clonotype. The rearrangement uses TRBV12-3 or TRBV12-4 and TRBJ1-2, with D maybe TRBD1 (6 bases). This CDR3 comprises 17 residues. Between the trimmed V and J ends, which lost 0 bases and 1 base, there was a span of 15 bases. CDR3 in amino acids: CASSLALGAGINYGYTF. The CDR3 bases are TGTGCCAGCAGTTTAGCCCTGGGGGCGGGGATTAACTATGGCTACACCTTC.

V gene TRBV5-6 combines with J gene TRBJ2-1; D might be TRBD2 (6 bases). The CDR3 covers 18 residues. Germline V gene data show CDR1 as SGHDT and CDR2 as YYEEEE. Trimming cost V 1 base and J 0 bases, with 17 bases left between them. In DNA form, the CDR3 reads TGTGCCAGCAGCTTGAAGGGAGGAGACTGGGCCTCCTACAATGAGCAGTTCTTC. Its protein product is CASSLKGGDWASYNEQFF.

This sequence joins TRBV11-2 and TRBJ2-3; D may be TRBD1 or TRBD2 (6 bases each). CDR1 and CDR2 (germline): SGHAT, FQNNGV. The V gene lost 5 bases and the J gene lost 6 bases, with 21 bases spanning the gap. The CDR3 has 16 amino acids. DNA of the CDR3: TGTGCCAGCAGCCCCTGGCCGGGGGCGGGGATCGATACGCAGTATTTT. Protein sequence: CASSPWPGAGIDTQYF.